This T cell receptor (beta chain) was found in a study of blood T cell repertoires in COVID-19. Study overall: Spain, Italy and the United States supplied samples that represented acute and convalescent COVID-19.

This clone has only one observation. Repertoires were generated with immunoSEQ multiplex PCR, while TCRdb's copy carries only in-frame clones and drops some. The sample carries about 370,000 clones, 89% recorded once. The sequenced material came from peripheral blood. This receptor was obtained from a woman aged 30 to 39 with COVID-19, enrolled during active disease.

CDR3 sequence (DNA): TGTGCCAGCAGCTTGGGAGTGGACACCATATATTTT. It encodes CASSLGVDTIYF. The V call is TRBV5-6, the J call TRBJ1-3; D is uncertain. The CDR3 runs to 12 residues. V was trimmed by 0 bases and J by 8 bases, leaving 6 bases between them. CDR1 is SGHDT, CDR2 YYEEEE, per germline.